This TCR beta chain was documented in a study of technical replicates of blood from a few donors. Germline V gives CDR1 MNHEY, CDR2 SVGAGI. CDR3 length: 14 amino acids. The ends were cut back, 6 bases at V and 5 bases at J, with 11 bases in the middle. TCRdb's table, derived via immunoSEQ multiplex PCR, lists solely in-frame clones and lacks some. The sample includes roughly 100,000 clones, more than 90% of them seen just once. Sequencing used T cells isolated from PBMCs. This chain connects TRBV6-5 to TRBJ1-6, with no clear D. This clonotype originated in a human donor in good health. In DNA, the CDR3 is TGTGCCAGCAGCCCCTCCGGGAATAATTCACCCCTCCACTTT. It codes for CASSPSGNNSPLHF.